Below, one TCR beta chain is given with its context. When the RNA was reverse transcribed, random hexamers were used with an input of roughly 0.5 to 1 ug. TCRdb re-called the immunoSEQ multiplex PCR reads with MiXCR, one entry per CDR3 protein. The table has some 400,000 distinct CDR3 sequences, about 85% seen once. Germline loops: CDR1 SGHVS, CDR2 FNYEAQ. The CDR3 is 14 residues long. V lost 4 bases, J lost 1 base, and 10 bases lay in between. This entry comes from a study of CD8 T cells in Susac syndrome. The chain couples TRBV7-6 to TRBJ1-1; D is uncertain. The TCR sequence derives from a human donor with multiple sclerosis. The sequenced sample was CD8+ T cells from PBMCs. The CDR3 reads CASSYDTANTEAFF. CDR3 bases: TGTGCCAGCAGCTATGACACCGCGAACACTGAAGCTTTCTTT.